This record concerns one T cell receptor (beta chain) sequence. The sample belongs to a study of blood T cell repertoires in COVID-19. Overall study context: The origin of the acute and convalescent COVID-19 samples was the United States, Italy and Spain. Sample material is recorded as cDNA or gDNA derived from T cells, B-cell-depleted T cells, or PBMCs.

In assigning cohorts, the study relied on participant-reported clinical history. Repertoires were generated with immunoSEQ multiplex PCR, while TCRdb's copy carries only in-frame clones and drops some. The data show approximately 260,000 clones, around 90% seen once. Germline loops: CDR1 SNHLY, CDR2 FYNNEI. V shed 8 bases and J shed 0 bases, with 17 bases lying between them. This CDR3 contains 16 residues. The sequence was collected from a woman under 40 with acute COVID-19. The source material was PBMCs or T cells enriched from blood (not recorded which). The J gene is TRBJ1-5, the V gene TRBV2; D is uncertain. CDR3 sequence: CASRGGGSYSNQPQHF. CDR3 bases: TGTGCCAGCCGGGGAGGAGGGAGCTATAGCAATCAGCCCCAGCATTTT.